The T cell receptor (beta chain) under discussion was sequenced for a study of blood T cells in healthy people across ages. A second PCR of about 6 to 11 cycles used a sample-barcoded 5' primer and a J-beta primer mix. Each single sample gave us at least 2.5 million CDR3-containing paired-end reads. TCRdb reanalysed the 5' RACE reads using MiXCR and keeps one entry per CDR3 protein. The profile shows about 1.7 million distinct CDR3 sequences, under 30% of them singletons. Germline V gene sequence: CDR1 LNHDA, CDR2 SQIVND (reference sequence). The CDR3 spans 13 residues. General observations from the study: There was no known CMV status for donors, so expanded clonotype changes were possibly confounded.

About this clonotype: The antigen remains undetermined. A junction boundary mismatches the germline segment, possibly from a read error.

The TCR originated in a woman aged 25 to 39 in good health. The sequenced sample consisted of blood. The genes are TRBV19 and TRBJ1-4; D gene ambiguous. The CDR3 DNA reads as TGTGTCAGTAGTAGATCGGGGAATGAAAAACTGTTTTTT. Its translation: CVSSRSGNEKLFF. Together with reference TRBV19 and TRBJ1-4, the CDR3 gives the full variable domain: DGGITQSPKYLFRKEGQNVTLSCEQNLNHDAMYWYRQDPGQGLRLIYYSQIVNDFQKGDIAEGYSVSREKKESFPLTVTSAQKNPTAFYLCVSSRSGNEKLFFGSGTQLSVL.